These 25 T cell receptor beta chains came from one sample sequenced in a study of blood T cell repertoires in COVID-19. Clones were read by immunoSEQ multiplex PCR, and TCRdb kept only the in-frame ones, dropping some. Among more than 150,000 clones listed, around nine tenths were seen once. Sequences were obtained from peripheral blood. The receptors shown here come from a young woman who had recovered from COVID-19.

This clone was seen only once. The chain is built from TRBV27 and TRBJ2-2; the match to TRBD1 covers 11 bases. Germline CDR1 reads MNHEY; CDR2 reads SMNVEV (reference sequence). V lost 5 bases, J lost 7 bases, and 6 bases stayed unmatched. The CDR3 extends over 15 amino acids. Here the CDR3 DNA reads TGTGCCAGCAGTATAGGACAGGGGGCGGACGGGGAGCTGTTTTTT. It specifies CASSIGQGADGELFF.

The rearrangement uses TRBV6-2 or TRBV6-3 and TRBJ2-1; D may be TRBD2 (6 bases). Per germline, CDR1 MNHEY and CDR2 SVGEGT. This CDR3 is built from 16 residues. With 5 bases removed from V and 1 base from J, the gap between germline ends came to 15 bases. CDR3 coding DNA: TGTGCCAGCAGTCCCATCATCGGAGGGTCCTACAATGAGCAGTTCTTC. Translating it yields CASSPIIGGSYNEQFF.

This CDR3 is CASSPPETLNTGELFF. In DNA form, the CDR3 reads TGTGCCAGCAGTCCGCCCGAGACACTGAACACCGGGGAGCTGTTTTTT. The chain joins TRBV27 to TRBJ2-2, with unresolved D. The CDR3 contains 16 residues. V gave up 5 bases and J gave up 1 base, with 14 bases separating them. Germline V gives CDR1 MNHEY, CDR2 SMNVEV (reference sequence).

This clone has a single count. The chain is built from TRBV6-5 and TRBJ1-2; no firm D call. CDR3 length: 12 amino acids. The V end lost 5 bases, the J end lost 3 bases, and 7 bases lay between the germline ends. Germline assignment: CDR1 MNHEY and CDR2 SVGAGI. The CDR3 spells CASSNEDYGYTF. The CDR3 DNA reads TGTGCCAGCAGTAACGAGGACTATGGCTACACCTTC.

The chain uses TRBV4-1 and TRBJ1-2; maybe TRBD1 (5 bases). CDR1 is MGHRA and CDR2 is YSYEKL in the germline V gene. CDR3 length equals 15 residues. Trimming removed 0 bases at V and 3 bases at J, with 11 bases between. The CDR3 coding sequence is TGCGCCAGCAGCCAAGACGAACAGGTATACTATGGCTACACCTTC. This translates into CASSQDEQVYYGYTF.

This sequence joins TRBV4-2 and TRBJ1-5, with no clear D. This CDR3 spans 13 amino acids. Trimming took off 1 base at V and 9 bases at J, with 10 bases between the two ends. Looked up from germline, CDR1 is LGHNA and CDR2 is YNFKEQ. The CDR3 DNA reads TGTGCCAGCAGCCAAGGAGGTGCTTGGCCCCAGCATTTT. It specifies CASSQGGAWPQHF.

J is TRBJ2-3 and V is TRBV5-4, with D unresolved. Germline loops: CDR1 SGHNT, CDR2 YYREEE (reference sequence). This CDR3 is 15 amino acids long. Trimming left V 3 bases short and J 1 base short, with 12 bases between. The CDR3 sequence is CASSSKESGTDTQYF. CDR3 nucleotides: TGTGCCAGCAGCTCTAAGGAGTCAGGCACAGATACGCAGTATTTT.

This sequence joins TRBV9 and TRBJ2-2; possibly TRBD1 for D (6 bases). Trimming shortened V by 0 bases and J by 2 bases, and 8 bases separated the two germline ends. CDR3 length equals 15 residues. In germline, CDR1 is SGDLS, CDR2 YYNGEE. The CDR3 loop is CASSVEGHNTGELFF. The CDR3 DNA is TGTGCCAGCAGCGTAGAGGGACATAACACCGGGGAGCTGTTTTTT. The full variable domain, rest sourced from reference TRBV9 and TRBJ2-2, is DSGVTQTPKHLITATGQRVTLRCSPRSGDLSVYWYQQSLDQGLQFLIQYYNGEERAKGNILERFSAQQFPDLHSELNLSSLELGDSALYFCASSVEGHNTGELFFGEGSRLTVL.

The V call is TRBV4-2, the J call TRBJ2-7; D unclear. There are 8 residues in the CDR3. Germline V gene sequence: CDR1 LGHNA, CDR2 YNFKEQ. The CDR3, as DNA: TGTGCCAGCAGCCCCCGGAGAGTC. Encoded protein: CASSPRRV.

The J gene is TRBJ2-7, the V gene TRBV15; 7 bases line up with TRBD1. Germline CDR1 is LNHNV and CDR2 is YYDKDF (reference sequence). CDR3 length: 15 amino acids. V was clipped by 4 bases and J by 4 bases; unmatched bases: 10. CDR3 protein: CATSTRGQPAYEQYF. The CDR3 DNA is TGTGCCACCAGCACAAGGGGACAGCCTGCGTACGAGCAGTACTTC.

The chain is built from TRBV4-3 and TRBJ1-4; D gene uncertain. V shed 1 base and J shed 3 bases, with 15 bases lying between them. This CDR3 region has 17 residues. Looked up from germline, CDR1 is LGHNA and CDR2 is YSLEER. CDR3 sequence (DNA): TGCGCCAGCAGCCAAGTTGGTGAGGGTATGGCTAATGAAAAACTGTTTTTT. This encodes CASSQVGEGMANEKLFF.

CDR3 loop: CSSEREETQYF. CDR3 sequence (DNA): TGCAGTTCGGAGAGGGAGGAGACCCAGTACTTC. This rearrangement joins TRBV20-1 to TRBJ2-5; TRBD2 is a possible D gene (5 bases). The CDR3 runs 11 residues. The germline V and J ends were trimmed by 8 bases and 5 bases, with 12 bases remaining between them. CDR1 and CDR2 (germline): DFQATT, SNEGSKA (reference sequence).

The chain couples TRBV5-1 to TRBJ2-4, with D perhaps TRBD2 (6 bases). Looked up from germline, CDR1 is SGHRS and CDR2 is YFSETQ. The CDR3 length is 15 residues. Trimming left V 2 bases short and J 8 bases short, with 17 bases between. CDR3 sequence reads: CASSLREASRDIQYF. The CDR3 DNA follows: TGCGCCAGCAGCTTAAGGGAGGCCTCAAGAGACATTCAGTACTTC.

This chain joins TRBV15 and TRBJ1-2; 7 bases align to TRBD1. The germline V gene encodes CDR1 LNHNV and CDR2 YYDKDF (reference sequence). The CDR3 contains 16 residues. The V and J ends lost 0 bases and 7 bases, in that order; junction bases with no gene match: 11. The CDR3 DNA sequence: TGTGCCACCAGCAGAGATCTAACGACAGGGTGGCGTGGCTACACCTTC. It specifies CATSRDLTTGWRGYTF.

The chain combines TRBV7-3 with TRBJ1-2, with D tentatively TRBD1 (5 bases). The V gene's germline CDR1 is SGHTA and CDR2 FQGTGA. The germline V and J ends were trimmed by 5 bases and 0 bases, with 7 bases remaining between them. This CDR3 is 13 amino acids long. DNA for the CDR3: TGTGCCAGCAGCCCAGGGTCTAACTATGGCTACACCTTC. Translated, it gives CASSPGSNYGYTF.

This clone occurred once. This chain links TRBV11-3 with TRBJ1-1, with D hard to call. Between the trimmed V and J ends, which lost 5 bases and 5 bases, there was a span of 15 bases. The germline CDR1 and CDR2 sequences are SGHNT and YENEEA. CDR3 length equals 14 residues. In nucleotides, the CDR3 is TGTGCCAGCAGCCCTGCCGGGTCGGGGACTGAAGCTTTCTTT. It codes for CASSPAGSGTEAFF. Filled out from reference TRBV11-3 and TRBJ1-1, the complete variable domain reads EAGVVQSPRYKIIEKKQPVAFWCNPISGHNTLYWYLQNLGQGPELLIRYENEEAVDDSQLPKDRFSAERLKGVDSTLKIQPAELGDSAVYLCASSPAGSGTEAFFGQGTRLTVV.

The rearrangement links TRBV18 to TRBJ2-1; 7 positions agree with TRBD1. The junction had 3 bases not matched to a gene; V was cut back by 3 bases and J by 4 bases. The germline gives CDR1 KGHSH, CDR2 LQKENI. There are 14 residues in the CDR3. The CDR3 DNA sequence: TGTGCCAGCTCACCGGGACAGACATACAATGAGCAGTTCTTC. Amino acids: CASSPGQTYNEQFF.

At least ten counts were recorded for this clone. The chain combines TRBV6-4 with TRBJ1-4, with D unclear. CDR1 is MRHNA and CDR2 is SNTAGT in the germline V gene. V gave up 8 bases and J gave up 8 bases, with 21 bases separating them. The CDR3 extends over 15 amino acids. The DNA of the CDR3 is TGTGCCAGCTCGTCCGGAGCGGGAGAACGGGAAAAACTGTTTTTT. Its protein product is CASSSGAGEREKLFF.

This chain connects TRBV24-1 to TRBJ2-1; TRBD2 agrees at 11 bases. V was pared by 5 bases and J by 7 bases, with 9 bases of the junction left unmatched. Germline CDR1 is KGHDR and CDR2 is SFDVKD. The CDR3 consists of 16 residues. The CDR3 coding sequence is TGTGCCACCAGTGGTATAGGGGGACTAGCGGTGAATGAGCAGTTCTTC. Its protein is CATSGIGGLAVNEQFF.

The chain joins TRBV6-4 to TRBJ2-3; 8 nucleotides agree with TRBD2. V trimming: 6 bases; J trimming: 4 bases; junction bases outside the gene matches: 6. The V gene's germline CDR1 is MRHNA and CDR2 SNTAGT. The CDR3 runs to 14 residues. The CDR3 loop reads CASSPSGSSDTQYF. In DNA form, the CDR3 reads TGTGCCAGCAGCCCGAGCGGGAGTTCAGATACGCAGTATTTT.

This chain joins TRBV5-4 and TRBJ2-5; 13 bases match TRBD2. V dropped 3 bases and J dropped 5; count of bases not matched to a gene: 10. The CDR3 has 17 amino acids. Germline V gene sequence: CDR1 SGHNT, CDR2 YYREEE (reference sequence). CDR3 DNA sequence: TGTGCCAGCAGCTGGGGTTTTACTAGCGGGGGGGCGGAGACCCAGTACTTC. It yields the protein CASSWGFTSGGAETQYF.

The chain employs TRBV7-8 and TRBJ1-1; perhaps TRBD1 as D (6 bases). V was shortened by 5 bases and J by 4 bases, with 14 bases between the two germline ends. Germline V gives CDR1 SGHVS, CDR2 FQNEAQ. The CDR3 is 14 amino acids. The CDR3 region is CASSQSGGATEAFF. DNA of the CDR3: TGTGCCAGCAGCCAGTCCGGGGGGGCCACTGAAGCTTTCTTT.

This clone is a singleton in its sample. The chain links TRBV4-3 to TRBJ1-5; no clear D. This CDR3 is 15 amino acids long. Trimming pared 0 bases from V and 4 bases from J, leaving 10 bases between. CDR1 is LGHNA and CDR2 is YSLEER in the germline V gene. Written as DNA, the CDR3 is TGCGCCAGCAGCCAAGATTTTACGGGTAATCAGCCCCAGCATTTT. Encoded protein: CASSQDFTGNQPQHF.

The CDR3 sequence is CSFAVQSQETQYF. The DNA of the CDR3 is TGCAGCTTTGCTGTACAATCCCAAGAGACCCAGTACTTC. The rearrangement links TRBV29-1 to TRBJ2-5; no clear D. The CDR3 totals 13 residues. From germline, CDR1 is SQVTM and CDR2 ANQGSEA. The V end lost 8 bases, the J end lost 1 base, and 14 bases lay between the germline ends.

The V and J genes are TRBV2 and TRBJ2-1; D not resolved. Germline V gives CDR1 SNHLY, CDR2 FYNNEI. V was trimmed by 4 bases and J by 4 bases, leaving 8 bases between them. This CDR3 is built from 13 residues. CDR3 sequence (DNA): TGTGCCAGCAGTGGGGCCAGGTACAATGAGCAGTTCTTC. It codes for CASSGARYNEQFF.